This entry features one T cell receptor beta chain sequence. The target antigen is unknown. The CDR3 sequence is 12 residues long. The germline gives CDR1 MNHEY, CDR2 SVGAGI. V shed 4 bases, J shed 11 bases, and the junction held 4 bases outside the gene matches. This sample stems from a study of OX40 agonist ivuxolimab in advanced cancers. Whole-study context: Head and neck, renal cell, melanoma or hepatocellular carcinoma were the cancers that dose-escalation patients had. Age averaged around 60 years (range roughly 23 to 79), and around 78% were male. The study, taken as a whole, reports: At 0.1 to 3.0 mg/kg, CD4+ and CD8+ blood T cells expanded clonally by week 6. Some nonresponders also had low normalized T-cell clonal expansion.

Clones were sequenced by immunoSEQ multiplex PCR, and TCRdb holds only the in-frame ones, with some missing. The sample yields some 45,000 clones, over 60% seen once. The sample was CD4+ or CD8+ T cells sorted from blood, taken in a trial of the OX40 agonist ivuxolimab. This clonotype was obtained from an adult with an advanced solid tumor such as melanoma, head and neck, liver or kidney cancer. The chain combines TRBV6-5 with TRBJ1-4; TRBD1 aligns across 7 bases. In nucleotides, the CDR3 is TGTGCCAGCAGTTCGGACAGGATTAAACTGTTTTTT. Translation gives CASSSDRIKLFF.